The table lists the clone carrying this TCR beta chain with a count of one. Profiled with immunoSEQ multiplex PCR; TCRdb holds only in-frame clones, not every one. Of 37,000 or so clones listed, roughly nine tenths are singletons. The CDR3 contains 17 residues. From germline, CDR1 is KGHSH and CDR2 LQKENI. V lost 2 bases and J lost 2, with 16 bases in between. The data stem from a study of T cell changes during pregnancy in multiple sclerosis. Sequenced here: CD4+ T cells from peripheral blood mononuclear cells, sampled in the second trimester of pregnancy. The V gene is TRBV18, the J gene TRBJ1-3; D might be TRBD1 (6 bases). The sequence came from a female donor with multiple sclerosis, enrolled in a pregnancy study. The CDR3 DNA sequence: TGTGCCAGCTCACCAACTACACAGGGCTTCCCTGGAAACACCATATATTTT. Amino acid sequence: CASSPTTQGFPGNTIYF. Using reference TRBV18 and TRBJ1-3 for the parts outside the CDR3, the full variable domain is NAGVMQNPRHLVRRRGQEARLRCSPMKGHSHVYWYRQLPEEGLKFMVYLQKENIIDESGMPKERFSAEFPKEGPSILRIQQVVRGDSAAYFCASSPTTQGFPGNTIYFGEGSWLTVV.